This paragraph covers one T cell receptor (beta chain) sequence. The data are from a study of OX40 agonist ivuxolimab in advanced cancers. Study at large: A male proportion of approximately 80% was recorded, with mean age around 55 years and range about 23 to 90. Treatment received earlier with anti-PD-1, anti-PD-L1 or anti-CTLA-4 agents was allowed, and 40% had some.

This CDR3 region has 16 residues. Trimming stripped 4 bases from V and 1 base from J, with 15 bases between. Per germline, CDR1 MGHRA and CDR2 YSYEKL. Only in-frame clones appear in the TCRdb table, and some are missing; sequencing was by immunoSEQ multiplex PCR. This table has tens of thousands of clones, 86% appearing once. This TCR was sampled from an adult with an advanced solid tumor such as melanoma, head and neck, liver or kidney cancer. Sequenced material: CD4+ or CD8+ T cells sorted from blood, taken in a trial of the OX40 agonist ivuxolimab. The V and J genes are TRBV4-1 and TRBJ2-3, with TRBD1 as a possible D gene (6 bases). The CDR3 loop is CASSPRQVFGTDTQYF. CDR3 sequence (DNA): TGCGCCAGCAGCCCACGACAGGTTTTTGGCACAGATACGCAGTATTTT.